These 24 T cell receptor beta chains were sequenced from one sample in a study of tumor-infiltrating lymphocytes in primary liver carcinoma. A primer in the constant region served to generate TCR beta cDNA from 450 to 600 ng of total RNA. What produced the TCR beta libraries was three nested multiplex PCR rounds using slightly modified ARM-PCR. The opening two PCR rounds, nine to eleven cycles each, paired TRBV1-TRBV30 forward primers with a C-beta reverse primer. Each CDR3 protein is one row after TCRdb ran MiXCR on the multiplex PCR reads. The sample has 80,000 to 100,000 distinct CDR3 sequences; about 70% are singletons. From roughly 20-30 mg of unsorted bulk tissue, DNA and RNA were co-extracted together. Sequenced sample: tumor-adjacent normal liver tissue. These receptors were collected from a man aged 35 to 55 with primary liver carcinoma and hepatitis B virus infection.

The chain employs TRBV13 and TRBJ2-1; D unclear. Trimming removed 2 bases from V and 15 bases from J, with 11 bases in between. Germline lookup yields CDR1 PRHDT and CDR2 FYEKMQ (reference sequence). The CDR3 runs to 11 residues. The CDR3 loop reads CASSLINELFF. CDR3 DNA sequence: TGTGCCAGCAGCTTAATAAATGAACTGTTCTTC.

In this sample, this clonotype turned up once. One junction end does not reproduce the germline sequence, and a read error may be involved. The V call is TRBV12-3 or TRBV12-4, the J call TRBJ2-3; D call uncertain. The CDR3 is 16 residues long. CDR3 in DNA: TGTGCCAGCAGTTTAGCCGGGTACATCTATCTGGATATGCAGTATTTT. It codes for CASSLAGYIYLDMQYF.

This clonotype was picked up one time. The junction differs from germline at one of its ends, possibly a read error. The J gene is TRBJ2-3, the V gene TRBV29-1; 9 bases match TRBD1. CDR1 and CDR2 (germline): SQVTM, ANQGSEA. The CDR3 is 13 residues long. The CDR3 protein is CSVETGGTDTHYF. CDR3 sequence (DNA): TGCAGCGTTGAGACAGGGGGTACAGATACGCACTATTTT.

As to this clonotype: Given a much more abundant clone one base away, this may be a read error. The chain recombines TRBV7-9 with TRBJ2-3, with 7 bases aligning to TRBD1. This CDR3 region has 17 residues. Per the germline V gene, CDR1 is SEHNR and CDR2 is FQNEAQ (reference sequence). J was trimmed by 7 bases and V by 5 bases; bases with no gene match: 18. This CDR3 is CASSRASETGNSYTQYF. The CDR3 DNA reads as TGTGCCAGCAGCCGAGCGTCAGAGACAGGGAATTCTTATACGCAGTATTTT.

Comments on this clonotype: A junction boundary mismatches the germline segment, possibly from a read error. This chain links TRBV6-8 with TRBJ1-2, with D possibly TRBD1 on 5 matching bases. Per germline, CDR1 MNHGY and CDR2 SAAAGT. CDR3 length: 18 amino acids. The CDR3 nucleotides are TGTGCCAGCAGTTACTCGGCGAGTGCGTACAGGATGAACTATGACTACACCTTC. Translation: CASSYSASAYRMNYDYTF.

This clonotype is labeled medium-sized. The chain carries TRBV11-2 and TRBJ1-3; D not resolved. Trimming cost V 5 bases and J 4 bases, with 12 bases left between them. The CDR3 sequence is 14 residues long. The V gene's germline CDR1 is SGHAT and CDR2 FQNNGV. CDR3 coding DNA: TGTGCCAGCAGCCCTTCCTACGCCGGAAACACCATATATTTT. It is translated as CASSPSYAGNTIYF.

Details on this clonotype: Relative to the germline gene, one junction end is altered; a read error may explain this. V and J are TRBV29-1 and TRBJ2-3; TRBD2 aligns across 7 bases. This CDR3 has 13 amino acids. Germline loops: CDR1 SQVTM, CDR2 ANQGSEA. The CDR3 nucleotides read TGCAACGTTGAAGATCGCGGGAGAGATACGCCGTATTTT. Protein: CNVEDRGRDTPYF.

The CDR3 sequence: CASSSSARWDSGNTIYF. CDR3 nucleotide sequence: TGTGCCAGCAGTTCGTCGGCCCGGTGGGACTCTGGAAACACCATATATTTT. This chain uses TRBV28 with TRBJ1-3, with D uncertain. Germline values: CDR1 MDHEN, CDR2 SYDVKM. The V and J ends lost 4 bases and 0 bases respectively, with 16 bases between them. This CDR3 is built from 17 residues.

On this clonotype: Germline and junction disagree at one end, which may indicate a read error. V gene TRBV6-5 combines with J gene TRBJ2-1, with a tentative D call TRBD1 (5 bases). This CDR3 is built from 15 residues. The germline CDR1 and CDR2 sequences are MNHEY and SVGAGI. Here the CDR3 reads CAIREYRSSYNERFF. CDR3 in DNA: TGTGCCATCAGGGAATATAGGAGCTCCTACAATGAGCGGTTCTTC.

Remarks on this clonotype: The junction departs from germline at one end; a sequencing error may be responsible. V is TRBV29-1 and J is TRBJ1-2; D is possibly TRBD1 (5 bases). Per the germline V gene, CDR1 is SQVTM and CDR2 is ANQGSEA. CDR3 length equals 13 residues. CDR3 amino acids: CSVDDSHNYCYTF. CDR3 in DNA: TGCAGCGTTGATGACAGTCATAACTATTGCTACACCTTC.

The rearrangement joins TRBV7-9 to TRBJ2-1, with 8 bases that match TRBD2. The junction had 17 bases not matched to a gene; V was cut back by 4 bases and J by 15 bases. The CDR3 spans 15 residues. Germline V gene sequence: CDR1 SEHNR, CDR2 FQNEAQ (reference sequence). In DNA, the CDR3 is TGTGCCAGCAGCTCGTCGGGACTAACGGGAGGGCGTCCGTTCTTC. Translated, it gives CASSSSGLTGGRPFF.

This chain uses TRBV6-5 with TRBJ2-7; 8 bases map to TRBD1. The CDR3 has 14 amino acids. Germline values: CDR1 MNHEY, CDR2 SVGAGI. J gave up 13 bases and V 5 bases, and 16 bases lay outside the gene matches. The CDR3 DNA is TGTGCCAGCAGTGACCCAGGGGGCTCCTACGGGCAATACTTC. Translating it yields CASSDPGGSYGQYF.

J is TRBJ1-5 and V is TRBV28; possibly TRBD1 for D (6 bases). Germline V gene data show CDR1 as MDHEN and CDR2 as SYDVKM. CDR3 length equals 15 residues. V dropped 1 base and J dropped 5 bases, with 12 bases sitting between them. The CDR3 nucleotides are TGTGCCAGCAGTTTATTACAGGGTGACCATCAGCCCCAGCATTTT. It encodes CASSLLQGDHQPQHF.

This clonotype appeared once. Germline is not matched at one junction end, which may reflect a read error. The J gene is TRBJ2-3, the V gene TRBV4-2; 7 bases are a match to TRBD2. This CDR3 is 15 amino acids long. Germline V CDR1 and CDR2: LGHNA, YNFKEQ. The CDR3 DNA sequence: TGTGCCAGTAGCCAAGACAGAACTAGCGCAGATACGCAGTATTTT. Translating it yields CASSQDRTSADTQYF.

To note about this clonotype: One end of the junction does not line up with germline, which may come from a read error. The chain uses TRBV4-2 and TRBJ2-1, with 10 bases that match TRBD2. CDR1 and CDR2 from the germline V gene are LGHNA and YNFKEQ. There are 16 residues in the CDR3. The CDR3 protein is CASSQAGTSVYIEQFF. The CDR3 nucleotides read TGTGCCAGTAGCCAGGCGGGGACTAGCGTCTACATTGAGCAGTTCTTC.

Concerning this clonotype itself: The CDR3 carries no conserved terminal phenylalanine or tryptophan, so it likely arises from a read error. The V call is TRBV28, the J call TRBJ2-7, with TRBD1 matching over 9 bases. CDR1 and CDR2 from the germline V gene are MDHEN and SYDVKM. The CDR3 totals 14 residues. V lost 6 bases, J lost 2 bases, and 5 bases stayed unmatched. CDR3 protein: CASSLGTGTYEQYS. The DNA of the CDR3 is TGTGCCAGCAGCCTAGGGACAGGGACCTACGAGCAGTACTCC.

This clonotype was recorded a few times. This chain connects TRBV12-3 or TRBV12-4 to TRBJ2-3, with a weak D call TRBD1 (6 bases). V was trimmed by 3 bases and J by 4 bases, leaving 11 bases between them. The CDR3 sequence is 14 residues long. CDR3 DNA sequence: TGTGCCAGCAGTTTTTACAGGGCCCCAGATACGCAGTATTTT. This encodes CASSFYRAPDTQYF.

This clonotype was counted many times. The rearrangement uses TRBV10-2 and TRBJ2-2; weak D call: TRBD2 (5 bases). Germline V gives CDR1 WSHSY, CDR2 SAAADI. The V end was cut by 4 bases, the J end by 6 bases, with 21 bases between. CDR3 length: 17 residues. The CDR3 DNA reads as TGCGCCAGCAGTGTAATCTTACTAGTCTCCCTGGCCGGGGAGCTGTTTTTT. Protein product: CASSVILLVSLAGELFF.

The CDR3 is CVSNSRTSVYNEQFF. The CDR3 nucleotides are TGTGTTAGCAACTCCCGGACTAGCGTTTACAATGAGCAGTTCTTC. The J gene is TRBJ2-1, the V gene TRBV11-2; 9 bases are shared with TRBD2. This CDR3 comprises 15 residues. CDR1 is SGHAT and CDR2 is FQNNGV in the germline V gene.

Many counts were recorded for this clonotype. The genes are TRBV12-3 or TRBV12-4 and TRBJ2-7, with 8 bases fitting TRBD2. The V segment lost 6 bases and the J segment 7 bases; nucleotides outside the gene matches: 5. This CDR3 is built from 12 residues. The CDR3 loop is CASSGLAWEQYF. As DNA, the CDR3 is TGTGCCAGCAGCGGACTAGCTTGGGAGCAGTACTTC.

For the CDR3, the DNA is TGTGCCTGGAGTACCCCATATAGCTACACCTTC. Its protein product is CAWSTPYSYTF. The chain recombines TRBV30 with TRBJ1-2; D unresolved. V was pared by 2 bases and J by 9 bases, with 10 bases between. CDR1 and CDR2 (germline): GTSNPN, SVGIG (reference sequence). The CDR3 covers 11 residues.

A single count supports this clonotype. CDR3 sequence (DNA): TGTGCCAGCAGCCTTTACGGTGTGGAAATTCAGTACTTC. Translated: CASSLYGVEIQYF. The rearrangement uses TRBV11-2 and TRBJ2-4; D is unresolved. The CDR3 loop spans 13 amino acids. Germline CDR1 SGHAT, CDR2 FQNNGV. The germline V and J ends were trimmed by 5 bases and 10 bases, with 15 bases remaining between them.

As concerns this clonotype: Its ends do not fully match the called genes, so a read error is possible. CDR3: CASSLSGSNQLQHF. The CDR3 coding sequence is TGCGCCAGCAGTTTATCAGGCAGCAATCAGCTCCAGCATTTT. V and J are TRBV12-3 or TRBV12-4 and TRBJ1-5; the D is unclear. The CDR3 is 14 amino acids.

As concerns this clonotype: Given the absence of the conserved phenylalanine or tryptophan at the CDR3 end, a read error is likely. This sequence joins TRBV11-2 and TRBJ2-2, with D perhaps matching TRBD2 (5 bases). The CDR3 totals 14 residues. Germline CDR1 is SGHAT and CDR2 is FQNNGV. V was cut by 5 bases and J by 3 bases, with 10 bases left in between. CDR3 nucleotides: TGTGCCAGCAGCCGCGGGCGGGACACCGGGGAGCTGTTTCAT. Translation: CASSRGRDTGELFH.